Each of the 8 T cell receptor beta chains below was sequenced from the same sample in a study of T-cell reconstitution after alpha-beta-depleted transplantation in children. Preparation of the TCRbeta library involved a method that used unique molecular identifiers. TCRdb processed the PCR reads anew with MiXCR; each CDR3 protein has one entry. This sample has hundreds of thousands of distinct CDR3 sequences, with around a sixth found just once. The specimen comprised PBMCs from the stem cell graft donor, sampled from the stem cell graft. The origin of the receptors is a human donor who donated a stem cell graft to a child with acute myeloid leukemia.

This clonotype was recorded many times. This sequence joins TRBV6-5 and TRBJ1-1, with D uncertain. Germline CDR1 MNHEY, CDR2 SVGAGI. Trimming stripped 3 bases from V and 0 bases from J, with 8 bases between. This CDR3 is 14 amino acids long. The CDR3 coding sequence is TGTGCCAGCAGTTATGGAGAGCTGAACACTGAAGCTTTCTTT. Protein product: CASSYGELNTEAFF.

This clonotype was observed a handful of times. As DNA, the CDR3 is TGTGCCTGGAGTGCCTGGGATCCAGGGAGTCCCTACGAGCAGTACTTC. It specifies CAWSAWDPGSPYEQYF. The chain carries TRBV30 and TRBJ2-7; either TRBD1 or TRBD2 may supply D (5 bases each). V lost 1 base to trimming and J lost 2 bases, with 18 bases between them. The CDR3 contains 16 residues. Germline V gene lookup returns CDR1 GTSNPN and CDR2 SVGIG (reference sequence).

This sequence joins TRBV5-1 and TRBJ2-3; TRBD2 aligns across 7 bases. The germline gives CDR1 SGHRS, CDR2 YFSETQ. The CDR3 is 17 residues long. V trimming: 1 base; J trimming: 3 bases; junction bases outside the gene matches: 11. The CDR3 DNA is TGCGCCAGCAGCTTGAGAGTAGCGGGCGTAACTACAGATACGCAGTATTTT. Amino acids: CASSLRVAGVTTDTQYF. Full variable domain (remainder filled in from reference TRBV5-1 and TRBJ2-3): KAGVTQTPRYLIKTRGQQVTLSCSPISGHRSVSWYQQTPGQGLQFLFEYFSETQRNKGNFPGRFSGRQFSNSRSEMNVSTLELGDSALYLCASSLRVAGVTTDTQYFGPGTRLTVL.

This clonotype was recorded many times. V usage is TRBV20-1 and J usage is TRBJ2-3; the D is unclear. Trimming took off 5 bases at V and 6 bases at J, with 12 bases between the two ends. Germline lookup yields CDR1 DFQATT and CDR2 SNEGSKA (reference sequence). This CDR3 spans 12 amino acids. CDR3 DNA sequence: TGCAGTGCTCTAAAACCTACCGATACGCAGTATTTT. Translated, it gives CSALKPTDTQYF.

The CDR3 sequence: CASSLARLSSYNEQFF. DNA for the CDR3: TGTGCCAGCAGCTTAGCCCGGTTGAGCTCCTACAATGAGCAGTTCTTC. V gene TRBV7-9 combines with J gene TRBJ2-1; D gene uncertain. CDR3 length: 16 residues. Trimming removed 0 bases at V and 0 bases at J, with 9 bases between. Germline V gene sequence: CDR1 SEHNR, CDR2 FQNEAQ (reference sequence).

At least ten counts were recorded for this clonotype. The chain is built from TRBV20-1 and TRBJ2-1, with 12 bases identical to TRBD2. Losses at the gene ends were 3 bases for V and 4 bases for J; bases not matched to a gene: 7. The V gene's germline CDR1 is DFQATT and CDR2 SNEGSKA (reference sequence). CDR3 size: 16 residues. The CDR3 nucleotides read TGCAGTGCTAGTGGGACTAGCGGGCCCTCATACAATGAGCAGTTCTTC. This sequence encodes CSASGTSGPSYNEQFF.

This clonotype was recorded many times. This chain connects TRBV7-2 to TRBJ2-1; D gene uncertain. From germline, CDR1 is SGHTA and CDR2 FQGNSA. V dropped 5 bases and J dropped 2 bases, with 13 bases sitting between them. The CDR3 loop spans 15 amino acids. CDR3 residues: CASSVAGVAYNEQFF. As DNA, the CDR3 is TGTGCCAGCAGCGTCGCTGGGGTTGCCTACAATGAGCAGTTCTTC.

The chain joins TRBV20-1 to TRBJ2-5, with 9 positions matching TRBD2. Germline CDR1 and CDR2: DFQATT and SNEGSKA (reference sequence). The CDR3 sequence is 13 residues long. V shed 7 bases, J shed 2 bases, and the junction held 5 bases outside the gene matches. This chain's CDR3 is CSGQTSGQETQYF. CDR3 coding DNA: TGCAGTGGTCAGACTAGCGGTCAAGAGACCCAGTACTTC.